Listed below are T cell receptor beta chains from one sample, sequenced in a study of blood T cells in healthy people across ages. TCRdb analysed the 5' RACE reads with MiXCR anew, one entry per CDR3 protein. The table lists about a million distinct CDR3 sequences, 45% to 60% of them singletons. Sequencing input: blood. Source of these receptors: a woman in her sixties in good health. Both conserved end residues are part of each CDR3. Each record gives: CDR3 length, V gene, J gene, CDR3 protein.

CDR3 length: 15; V gene: TRBV5-1; J gene: .; CDR3 protein: CASSVAGTGGDEQYF
CDR3 length: 14; V gene: TRBV27; J gene: TRBJ2-5; CDR3 protein: CASTRLAGMETQYF
CDR3 length: 14; V gene: TRBV28; J gene: .; CDR3 protein: CASSSFRGFHEQYF
CDR3 length: 16; V gene: TRBV18; J gene: .; CDR3 protein: CASSPPGLGIQETQYF
CDR3 length: 14; V gene: TRBV7-9; J gene: TRBJ2-1; CDR3 protein: CASSRNRDGNEQFF
CDR3 length: 14; V gene: TRBV6-5; J gene: TRBJ2-3; CDR3 protein: CASRDRASGDTQYF
CDR3 length: 14; V gene: TRBV28; J gene: .; CDR3 protein: CASSLTGTYYEQYF
CDR3 length: 13; V gene: TRBV6-1; J gene: TRBJ2-5; CDR3 protein: CASRPGTEETQYF
CDR3 length: 12; V gene: TRBV28; J gene: TRBJ1-2; CDR3 protein: CASSSDPRGCTF
CDR3 length: 13; V gene: TRBV3-1; J gene: TRBJ1-2; CDR3 protein: CASSQNRGGGYTF
CDR3 length: 14; V gene: TRBV20-1; J gene: TRBJ1-2; CDR3 protein: CSARAVDTSYGYTF
CDR3 length: 15; V gene: TRBV7-9; J gene: TRBJ1-1; CDR3 protein: CASRRAVSDNHEAFF
CDR3 length: 17; V gene: TRBV12-3/TRBV12-4; J gene: TRBJ2-1; CDR3 protein: CASNGRGRSGSYNEQFF
CDR3 length: 15; V gene: TRBV7-9; J gene: TRBJ1-5; CDR3 protein: CASSLVGGRDQPQHF
CDR3 length: 17; V gene: TRBV6-2/TRBV6-3; J gene: TRBJ2-3; CDR3 protein: CASSYHSQRRFTDTQYF
CDR3 length: 18; V gene: TRBV2; J gene: TRBJ1-6; CDR3 protein: CASSEDMWGGSHNSPLHF
CDR3 length: 15; V gene: TRBV20-1; J gene: TRBJ2-1; CDR3 protein: CSARDTSGDYNEQFF
CDR3 length: 16; V gene: TRBV6-5; J gene: TRBJ1-4; CDR3 protein: CASSYSMGWGGEKLFF
CDR3 length: 14; V gene: TRBV12-3/TRBV12-4; J gene: TRBJ1-3; CDR3 protein: CASSPSGSGNTIYF
CDR3 length: 12; V gene: TRBV19; J gene: TRBJ2-7; CDR3 protein: CASSMPGYEQYF